The present TCR beta chain was sequenced within a study of T cells in Graves' hyperthyroidism and ophthalmopathy. Study-wide results and limits: Ophthalmopathy could be told apart from stable hyperthyroidism with a 13 V-J model.

Researchers amplified the TCR beta CDR3 regions from RNA transcripts. During a first-round RT-PCR of the TCR CDR3, the HTBI primer set was used. TCRdb processed the multiplex PCR reads anew with MiXCR; each CDR3 protein has one entry. This sample has around 190,000 distinct CDR3 sequences, with about a sixth found just once. The CDR3 contains 22 residues. Per the germline V gene, CDR1 is SGHTA and CDR2 is FQGNSA. V lost 0 bases to trimming and J lost 0 bases; unmatched junction nucleotides: 17. At least ten counts were recorded for this clonotype. Its target is unknown. Hyperthyroidism patients were newly diagnosed, had disease duration under 2 months, and were aged 18 to 65 years. About 10 ml of fresh peripheral blood supplied the PBMCs.

This receptor was identified in a woman aged 45-65 years with Graves' hyperthyroidism. Input material: blood. The chain employs TRBV7-2 and TRBJ2-3; 11 nucleotides agree with TRBD2. CDR3 DNA sequence: TGTGCCAGCAGCTTAGCCATGGTACTAGCGGGGGACACTCGGTTTAGCACAGATACGCAGTATTTT. It translates to CASSLAMVLAGDTRFSTDTQYF.